This TCR beta chain was retrieved from a study of shared clonotypes between healthy human individuals. CDR3 size: 13 residues. Per germline, CDR1 SNHLY and CDR2 FYNNEI. V was cut by 2 bases and J by 2 bases, with 6 bases left in between. Repertoires were generated with immunoSEQ multiplex PCR, while TCRdb's copy carries only in-frame clones and drops some. The sample lists some 2,100,000 clones, 95% occurring once. Study results and caveats: Clonotype sharing across a few donors was observed for about 4.8% of naive CD4 clonotypes.

About this clone: No antigen is known for it. The sample carries other DNA sequences with the same CDR3.

This receptor was obtained from a man aged 18 to 29 in good health. Material for sequencing was naive CD4+ T cells sorted from blood. Subset: CD45RA+ positively selected. The chain employs TRBV2 and TRBJ2-5; D may be TRBD1 (6 bases). CDR3 nucleotide sequence: TGTGCCAGCAGTGAACAGGGGCAAGAGACCCAGTACTTC. It encodes CASSEQGQETQYF.